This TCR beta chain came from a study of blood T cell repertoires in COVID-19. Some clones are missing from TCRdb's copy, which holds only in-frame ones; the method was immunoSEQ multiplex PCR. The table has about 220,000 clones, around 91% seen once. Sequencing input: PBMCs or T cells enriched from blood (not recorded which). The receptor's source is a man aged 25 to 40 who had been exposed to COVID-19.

CDR3 DNA: TGTGCCAGCAGCTCGCGGGCCTCTATCTACAATGAGCAGTTCTTC. It encodes CASSSRASIYNEQFF. This chain uses TRBV5-6 with TRBJ2-1; maybe TRBD2 (5 bases). V lost 3 bases, J lost 3 bases, and 13 bases lay in between. This CDR3 has 15 residues. Germline V gives CDR1 SGHDT, CDR2 YYEEEE.